The 11 T cell receptor beta chains listed next were all sequenced from one sample in a study of spatial heterogeneity in lung cancer (dated by TCRdb to between 2019 and 2020). To prepare the library, 5' RACE was applied. Sequenced using a NextSeq 500. TCRdb passed the public sequencing reads through fastp at Q25 and MiXCR, retaining productive beta sequences. Identical CDR3 protein sequences are pooled into one entry, listed with their most common genes and DNA. The sample yields around 60,000 distinct CDR3 sequences; around 8.2% were counted once. Around 15% of the sample is in the top ten clones. Sample time point, as interpreted from the label and publication: sample taken at primary tumor resection. For TCR sequencing, whole RNA was extracted from tumor and nontumor lung tissue, or from cryopreserved PBMC samples, and no cell sorting was done. Sequences were derived from PBMCs, sampled at surgery. The source of these receptors is a female donor with early-stage non-small cell lung cancer.

This clonotype came up many times. J is TRBJ2-3 and V is TRBV14; 11 bases fit TRBD1. The V gene end was trimmed by 4 bases and the J gene end by 5 bases; junction bases not matched to a gene: 5. Germline loops: CDR1 SGHDN, CDR2 FVKESK. This CDR3 region has 15 residues. This chain's CDR3 is CASSRTGGAGDTQYF. The DNA for the CDR3 is TGTGCCAGCAGCCGGACAGGGGGCGCGGGAGATACGCAGTATTTT.

This clonotype was seen many times. The chain combines TRBV3-1 with TRBJ2-1; a weak D match, TRBD1 (6 bases). Trimming took 3 bases from V and 12 from J, leaving 12 bases between them. The CDR3 has 12 residues. Per the germline V gene, CDR1 is LGHDT and CDR2 is YNNKEL (reference sequence). In DNA form, the CDR3 reads TGTGCCAGCAGCCAGAAGGGGACATCGCAGTTCTTC. Amino acids: CASSQKGTSQFF.

About this clonotype itself: This could be a read error, since a much larger clone is one nucleotide away. The missing conserved phenylalanine or tryptophan at the end of this CDR3 makes a read error likely. The gene calls are TRBV6-6 and TRBJ2-7; 8 bases fit TRBD1. The CDR3 totals 14 residues. CDR1 and CDR2 from the germline V gene are MNHNY and SVGAGI (reference sequence). Losses at the gene ends were 2 bases for V and 4 bases for J; bases not matched to a gene: 4. The CDR3 sequence is CASSYDRGSYEQYL. CDR3 coding DNA: TGTGCCAGCAGTTACGACAGGGGCAGTTACGAGCAGTACCTC.

This clonotype was counted between two and nine times. The chain recombines TRBV6-1 with TRBJ2-7; a weak D match, TRBD1 (6 bases). The V gene's germline CDR1 is MNHNS and CDR2 SASEGT. The V end lost 0 bases, the J end lost 3 bases, and 12 bases lay between the germline ends. The CDR3 runs 15 residues. The CDR3 loop reads CASSEARQVVYEQYV. CDR3 DNA: TGTGCCAGCAGTGAAGCGCGACAGGTCGTCTACGAGCAGTACGTC.

This clonotype was seen more than once but under ten times. The junction differs from germline at one of its ends, possibly a read error. The chain couples TRBV20-1 to TRBJ2-3; maybe TRBD2 (5 bases). The CDR3 sequence is 14 residues long. The V gene's germline CDR1 is DFQATT and CDR2 SNEGSKA (reference sequence). The CDR3 reads CSARGGSRTDTQYF. The CDR3 DNA is TGCAGTGCGAGAGGTGGGAGCCGCACAGATACGCAGTATTTT.

The chain recombines TRBV24-1 with TRBJ2-5; 7 nucleotides line up with TRBD1. With V trimmed by 2 bases and J by 1 base, 3 bases remained unmatched. The CDR3 length is 15 residues. Germline loops: CDR1 KGHDR, CDR2 SFDVKD. This chain's CDR3 is CATSDSAGGQETQYF. In DNA form, the CDR3 reads TGTGCCACCAGTGATTCGGCAGGGGGCCAAGAGACCCAGTACTTC.

The chain combines TRBV7-9 with TRBJ2-5, with 9 bases identical to TRBD2. The CDR3 extends over 14 amino acids. V gave up 3 bases and J gave up 5 bases; unmatched junction bases: 4. Germline V gene lookup returns CDR1 SEHNR and CDR2 FQNEAQ (reference sequence). In nucleotides, the CDR3 is TGTGCCAGCAGCTTGCGGGGGGGCCGGGAGACCCAGTACTTC. Its protein product is CASSLRGGRETQYF.

The table lists this clonotype with a few counts. The chain joins TRBV7-9 to TRBJ1-1, with 7 bases matching TRBD1. Trimming at V came to 1 base and at J to 4 bases, leaving 6 bases not matched to a gene. The V gene's germline CDR1 is SEHNR and CDR2 FQNEAQ (reference sequence). The CDR3 contains 15 residues. The CDR3 loop is CASSLGDSYLTEAFF. The CDR3 coding sequence is TGTGCCAGCAGCTTAGGGGACAGCTACCTCACTGAAGCTTTCTTT.

In its sample, this clonotype was seen many times. The chain uses TRBV27 and TRBJ1-6; 7 bases match TRBD1. After removal of 8 bases from V and 7 bases from J, the junction contained 5 bases not matched to a gene. This CDR3 spans 13 amino acids. Germline CDR1 and CDR2: MNHEY and SMNVEV (reference sequence). The CDR3 sequence: CASSDRENSPLHF. The CDR3 DNA is TGTGCCAGCTCAGACAGGGAAAATTCACCCCTCCACTTT.

This clonotype has a count of ten or more. CDR3 sequence: CASRAAYSNQPQHF. CDR3 nucleotide sequence: TGTGCCAGCAGGGCAGCATATAGCAATCAGCCCCAGCATTTT. The chain has TRBV6-1 and TRBJ1-5; D remains unclear. This CDR3 has 14 residues. Trimming shortened V by 6 bases and J by 0 bases, and 9 bases separated the two germline ends. Germline V lookup: CDR1 MNHNS, CDR2 SASEGT.

The chain joins TRBV29-1 to TRBJ2-3; the match to TRBD2 covers 8 bases. Unmatched junction bases numbered 6, after V lost 4 bases and J lost 3 bases. Germline assignment: CDR1 SQVTM and CDR2 ANQGSEA. The CDR3 runs to 14 residues. The CDR3 region is CSVARERGTDTQYF. The DNA of the CDR3 is TGCAGCGTTGCTCGCGAGCGGGGGACAGATACGCAGTATTTT.